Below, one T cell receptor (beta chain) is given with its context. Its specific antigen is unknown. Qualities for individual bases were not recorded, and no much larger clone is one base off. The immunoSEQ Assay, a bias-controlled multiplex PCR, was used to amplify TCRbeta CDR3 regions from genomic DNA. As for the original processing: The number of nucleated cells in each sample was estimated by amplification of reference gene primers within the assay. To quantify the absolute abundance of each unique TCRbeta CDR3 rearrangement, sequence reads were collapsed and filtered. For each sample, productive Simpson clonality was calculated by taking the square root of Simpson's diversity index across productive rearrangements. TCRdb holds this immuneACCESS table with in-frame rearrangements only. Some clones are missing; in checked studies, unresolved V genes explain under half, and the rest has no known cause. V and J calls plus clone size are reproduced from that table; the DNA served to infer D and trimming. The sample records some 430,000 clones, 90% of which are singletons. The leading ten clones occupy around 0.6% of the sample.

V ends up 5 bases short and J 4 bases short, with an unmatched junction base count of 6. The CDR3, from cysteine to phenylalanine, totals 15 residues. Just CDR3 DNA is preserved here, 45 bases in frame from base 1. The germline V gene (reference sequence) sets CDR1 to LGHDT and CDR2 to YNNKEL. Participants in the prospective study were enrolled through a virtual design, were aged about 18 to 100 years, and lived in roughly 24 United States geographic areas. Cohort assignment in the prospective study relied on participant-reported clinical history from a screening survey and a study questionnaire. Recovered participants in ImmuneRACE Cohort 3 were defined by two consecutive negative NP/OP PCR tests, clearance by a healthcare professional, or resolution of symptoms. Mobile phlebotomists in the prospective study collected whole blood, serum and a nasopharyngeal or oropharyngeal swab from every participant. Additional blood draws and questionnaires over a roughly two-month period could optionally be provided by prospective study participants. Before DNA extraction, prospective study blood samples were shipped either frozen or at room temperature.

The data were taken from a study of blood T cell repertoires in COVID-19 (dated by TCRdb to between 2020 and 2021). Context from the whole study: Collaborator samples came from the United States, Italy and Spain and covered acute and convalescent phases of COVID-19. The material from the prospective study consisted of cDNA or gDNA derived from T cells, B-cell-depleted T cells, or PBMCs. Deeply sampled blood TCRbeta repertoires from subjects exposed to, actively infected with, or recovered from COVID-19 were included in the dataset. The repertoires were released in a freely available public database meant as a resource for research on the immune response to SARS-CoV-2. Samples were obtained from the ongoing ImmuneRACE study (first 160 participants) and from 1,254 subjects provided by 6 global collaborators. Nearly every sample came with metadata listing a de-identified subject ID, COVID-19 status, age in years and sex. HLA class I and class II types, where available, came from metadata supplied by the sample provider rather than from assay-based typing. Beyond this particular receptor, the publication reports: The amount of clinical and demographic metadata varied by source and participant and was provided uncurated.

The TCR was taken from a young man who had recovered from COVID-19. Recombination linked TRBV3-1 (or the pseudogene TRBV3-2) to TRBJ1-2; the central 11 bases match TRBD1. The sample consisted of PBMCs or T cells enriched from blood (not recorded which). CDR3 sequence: CASSKSGTGGYGYTF. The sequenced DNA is TGTGCCAGCAGCAAATCCGGGACAGGGGGCTATGGCTACACCTTC.